The rows below give T cell receptor beta chains drawn from one sample of a study of blood T cell repertoires in COVID-19. The protocol was immunoSEQ multiplex PCR, while the TCRdb copy is restricted to in-frame clones and leaves out a portion. The profile shows 70,000 to 100,000 clones, roughly 90% of them singletons. The sequenced sample was peripheral blood. The receptor source for this set is a man aged 50 to 59 with COVID-19, enrolled during active disease. CDR3s include the opening cysteine and the closing phenylalanine or tryptophan. Expanded clones get a size class; other rows say once, few or many, or leave the size out.

clone_size	v_call	cdr3_length	cdr3_aa
few	TRBV4-3	14	CASSQVLGALGAFF
.	TRBV6-5	13	CASSPTGVYGYTF
.	TRBV28	19	CASSHRSRVSLDANYGYTF
once	TRBV20-1	11	CSAPVGGGYTF
.	TRBV11-1	13	CASSPGLGEKLFF
.	TRBV2	16	CASSGDRVSSGNTIYF
.	TRBV5-1	14	CASSFGTASLGYTF
.	TRBV9	15	CASSDRTGRNSPLHF
.	TRBV2	13	CASSPYRDQPQHF
.	TRBV6-6	15	CASREPGQGDNEQFF
.	TRBV3-1/TRBV3-2	18	CASSQDLGSGGAANEQFF
.	TRBV11-2	16	CASSHIRGATNEKLFF
.	TRBV18	16	CASSPKASTSTDTQYF
.	TRBV2	12	CASSLTGYEQYF
.	TRBV14	16	CASSQGFGQVPYEQYF
.	TRBV6-6	15	CASRTGTGGLTEQFF
.	TRBV5-6	13	CASSPRWGAEAFF
.	TRBV15	12	CATSRDAETQYF
.	TRBV7-9	16	CASSSGLAGTTDTQYF